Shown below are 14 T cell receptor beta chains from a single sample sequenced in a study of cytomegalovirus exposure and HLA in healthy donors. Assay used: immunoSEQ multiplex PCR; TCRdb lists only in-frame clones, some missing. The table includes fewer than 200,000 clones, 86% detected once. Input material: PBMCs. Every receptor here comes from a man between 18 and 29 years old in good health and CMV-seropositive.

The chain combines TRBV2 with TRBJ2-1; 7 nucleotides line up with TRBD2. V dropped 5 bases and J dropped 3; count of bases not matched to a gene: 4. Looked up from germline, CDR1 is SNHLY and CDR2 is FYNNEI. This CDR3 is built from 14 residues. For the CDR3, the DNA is TGTGCCAGCAGTACATGGACTAGCTACAATGAGCAGTTCTTC. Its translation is CASSTWTSYNEQFF.

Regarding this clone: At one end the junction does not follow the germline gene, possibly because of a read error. CDR3 DNA: TGTGCCAGCGGCTCCTTTGCGGGAGGGCTTATCTTC. It codes for CASGSFAGGLIF. The genes are TRBV9 and TRBJ2-7; 9 positions match TRBD2. CDR3 length equals 12 residues. The germline V gene encodes CDR1 SGDLS and CDR2 YYNGEE.

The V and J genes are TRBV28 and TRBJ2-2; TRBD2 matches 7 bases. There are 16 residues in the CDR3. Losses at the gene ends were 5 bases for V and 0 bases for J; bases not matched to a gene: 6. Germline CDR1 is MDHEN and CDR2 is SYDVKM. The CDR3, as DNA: TGTGCCAGCAGTGAAAGAAGCGGGACGAACACCGGGGAGCTGTTTTTT. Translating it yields CASSERSGTNTGELFF.

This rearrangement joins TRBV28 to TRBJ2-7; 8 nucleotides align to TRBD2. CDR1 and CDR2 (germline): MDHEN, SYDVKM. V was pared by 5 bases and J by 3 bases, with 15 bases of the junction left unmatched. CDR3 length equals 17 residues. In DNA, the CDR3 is TGTGCCAGCAGTCCCCCGGGGGGGGAGCGGGGACACTACGAGCAGTACTTC. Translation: CASSPPGGERGHYEQYF. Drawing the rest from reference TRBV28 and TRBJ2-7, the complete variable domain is DVKVTQSSRYLVKRTGEKVFLECVQDMDHENMFWYRQDPGLGLRLIYFSYDVKMKEKGDIPEGYSVSREKKERFSLILESASTNQTSMYLCASSPPGGERGHYEQYFGPGTRLTVT.

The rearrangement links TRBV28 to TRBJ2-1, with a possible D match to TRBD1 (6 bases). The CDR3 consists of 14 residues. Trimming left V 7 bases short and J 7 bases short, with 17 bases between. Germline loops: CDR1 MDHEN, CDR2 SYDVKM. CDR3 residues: CASTSWDTPNEQFF. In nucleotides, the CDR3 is TGTGCCAGCACCTCCTGGGACACCCCTAATGAGCAGTTCTTC.

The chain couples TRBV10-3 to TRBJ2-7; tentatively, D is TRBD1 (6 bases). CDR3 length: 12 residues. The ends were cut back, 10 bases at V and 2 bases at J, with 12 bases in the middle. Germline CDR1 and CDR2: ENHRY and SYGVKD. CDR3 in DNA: TGTGCCAGCCAGGGGCCGGCCTACGAGCAGTACTTC. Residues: CASQGPAYEQYF.

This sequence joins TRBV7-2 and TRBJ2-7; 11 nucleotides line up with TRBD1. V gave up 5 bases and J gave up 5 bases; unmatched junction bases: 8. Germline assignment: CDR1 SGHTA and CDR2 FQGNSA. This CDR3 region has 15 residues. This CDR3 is CASSQGQGVINEQYF. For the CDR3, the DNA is TGTGCCAGCAGCCAGGGACAGGGGGTTATCAACGAGCAGTACTTC.

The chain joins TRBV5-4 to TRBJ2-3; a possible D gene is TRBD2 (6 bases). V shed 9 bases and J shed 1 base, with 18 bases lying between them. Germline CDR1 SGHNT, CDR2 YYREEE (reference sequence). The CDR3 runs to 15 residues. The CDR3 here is CAIPPPGGGTDTQYF. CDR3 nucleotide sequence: TGTGCCATCCCTCCTCCCGGGGGTGGCACAGATACGCAGTATTTT.

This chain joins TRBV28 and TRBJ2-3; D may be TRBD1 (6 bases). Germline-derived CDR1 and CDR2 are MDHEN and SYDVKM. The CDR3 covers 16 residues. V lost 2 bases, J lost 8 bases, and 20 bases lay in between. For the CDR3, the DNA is TGTGCCAGCAGTTTAGAAGGGACCCTCGGCAGGGGTACGCAGTATTTT. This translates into CASSLEGTLGRGTQYF.

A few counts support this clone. DNA for the CDR3: TGTGCCAGCGGGAGTTATGGCTACACCTTC. As protein: CASGSYGYTF. The chain has TRBV6-6 and TRBJ1-2; the D is unclear. Germline V gives CDR1 MNHNY, CDR2 SVGAGI (reference sequence). There are 10 residues in the CDR3. The V gene lost 8 bases and the J gene lost 5 bases, with 6 bases spanning the gap.

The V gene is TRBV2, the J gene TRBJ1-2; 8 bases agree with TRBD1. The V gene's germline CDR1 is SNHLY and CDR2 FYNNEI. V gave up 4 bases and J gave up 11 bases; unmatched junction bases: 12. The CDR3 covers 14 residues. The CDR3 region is CASSGTGSPWEYTF. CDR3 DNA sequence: TGTGCCAGCAGTGGGACAGGGAGCCCCTGGGAGTACACCTTC.

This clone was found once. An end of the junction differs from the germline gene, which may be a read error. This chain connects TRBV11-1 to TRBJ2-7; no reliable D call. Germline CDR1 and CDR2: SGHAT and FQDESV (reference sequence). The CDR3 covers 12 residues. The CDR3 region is CASSFTPLGPIF. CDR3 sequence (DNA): TGTGCCAGCAGCTTCACCCCCCTTGGGCCGATCTTC.

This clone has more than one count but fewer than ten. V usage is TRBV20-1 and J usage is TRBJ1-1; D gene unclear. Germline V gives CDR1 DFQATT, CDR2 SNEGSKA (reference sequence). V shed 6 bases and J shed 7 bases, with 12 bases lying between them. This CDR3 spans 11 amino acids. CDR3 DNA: TGCAGTGCCCGTGGCCGGGATGAAGCTTTCTTT. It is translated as CSARGRDEAFF.

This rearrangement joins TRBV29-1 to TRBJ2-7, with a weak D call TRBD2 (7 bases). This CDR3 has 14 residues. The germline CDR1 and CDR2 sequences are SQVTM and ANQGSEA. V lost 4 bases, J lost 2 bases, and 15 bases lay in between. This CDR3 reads CSVVRRGTTYEQYF. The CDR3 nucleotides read TGCAGCGTTGTTAGGAGGGGGACTACCTACGAGCAGTACTTC.